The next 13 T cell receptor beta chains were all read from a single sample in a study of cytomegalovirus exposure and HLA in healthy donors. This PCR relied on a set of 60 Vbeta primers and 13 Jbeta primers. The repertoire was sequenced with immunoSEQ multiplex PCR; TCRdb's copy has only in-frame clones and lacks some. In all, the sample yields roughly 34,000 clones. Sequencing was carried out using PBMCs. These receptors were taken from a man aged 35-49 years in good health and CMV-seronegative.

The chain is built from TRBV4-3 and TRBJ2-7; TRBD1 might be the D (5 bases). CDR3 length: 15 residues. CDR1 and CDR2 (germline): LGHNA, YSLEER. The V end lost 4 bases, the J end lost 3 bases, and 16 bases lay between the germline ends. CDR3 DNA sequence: TGCGCCAGCAGCCCGAATATAGACAGTGTCTACGAGCAGTACTTC. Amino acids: CASSPNIDSVYEQYF.

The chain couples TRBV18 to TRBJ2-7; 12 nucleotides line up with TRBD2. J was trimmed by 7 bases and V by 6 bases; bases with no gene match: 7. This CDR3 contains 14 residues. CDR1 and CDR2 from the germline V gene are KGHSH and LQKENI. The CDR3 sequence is CASSLTSGSGEQYF. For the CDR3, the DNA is TGTGCCAGCTCGCTGACTAGCGGGAGTGGTGAGCAGTACTTC.

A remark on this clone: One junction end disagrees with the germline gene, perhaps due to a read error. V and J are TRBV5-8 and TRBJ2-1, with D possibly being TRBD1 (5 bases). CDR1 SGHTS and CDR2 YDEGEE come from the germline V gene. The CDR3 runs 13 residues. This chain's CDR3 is CATSDSGVNEQFF. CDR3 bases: TGTGCCACCAGCGACAGTGGGGTCAATGAGCAGTTCTTC. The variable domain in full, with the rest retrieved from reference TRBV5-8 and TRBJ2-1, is EAGVTQSPTHLIKTRGQQATLRCSPISGHTSVYWYQQALGLGLQFLLWYDEGEERNRGNFPPRFSGRQFPNYSSELNVNALELEDSALYLCATSDSGVNEQFFGPGTRLTVL.

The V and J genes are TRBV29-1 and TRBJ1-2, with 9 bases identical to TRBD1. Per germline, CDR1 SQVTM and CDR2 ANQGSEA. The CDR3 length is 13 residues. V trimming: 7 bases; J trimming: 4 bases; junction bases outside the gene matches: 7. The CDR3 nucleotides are TGCAGCGGAGAGACAGGGGGGGGCTATGGCTACACCTTC. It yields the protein CSGETGGGYGYTF.

CDR3 nucleotide sequence: TGCGCCAGCAGCTTGGCGGGGCCCAGGACAGGGACGGGGACCCAGTACTTC. Translated: CASSLAGPRTGTGTQYF. The V gene is TRBV5-1, the J gene TRBJ2-5; TRBD1 aligns across 8 bases. The germline V gene has CDR1 SGHRS and CDR2 YFSETQ. Germline trimming cut 0 bases from V and 7 bases from J; bases unmatched to any gene: 14. The CDR3 loop spans 17 amino acids.

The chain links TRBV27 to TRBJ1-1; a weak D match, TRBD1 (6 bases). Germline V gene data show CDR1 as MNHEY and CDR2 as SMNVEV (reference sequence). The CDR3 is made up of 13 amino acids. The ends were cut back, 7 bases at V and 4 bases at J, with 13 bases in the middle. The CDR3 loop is CASTSGGGTEAFF. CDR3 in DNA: TGTGCCAGCACCTCGGGAGGGGGCACTGAAGCTTTCTTT.

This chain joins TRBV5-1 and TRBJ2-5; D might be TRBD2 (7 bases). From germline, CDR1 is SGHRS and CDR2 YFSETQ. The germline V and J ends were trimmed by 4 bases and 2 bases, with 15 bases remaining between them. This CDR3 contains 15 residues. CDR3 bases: TGCGCCAGCAGCCCGGGGGGCGGGGGACAAGAGACCCAGTACTTC. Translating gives CASSPGGGGQETQYF.

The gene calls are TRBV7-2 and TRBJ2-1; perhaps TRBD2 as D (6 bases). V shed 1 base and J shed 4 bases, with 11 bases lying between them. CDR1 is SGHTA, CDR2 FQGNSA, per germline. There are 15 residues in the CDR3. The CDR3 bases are TGTGCCAGCAGCTTAGAGAGTAGCGGTTACAATGAGCAGTTCTTC. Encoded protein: CASSLESSGYNEQFF.

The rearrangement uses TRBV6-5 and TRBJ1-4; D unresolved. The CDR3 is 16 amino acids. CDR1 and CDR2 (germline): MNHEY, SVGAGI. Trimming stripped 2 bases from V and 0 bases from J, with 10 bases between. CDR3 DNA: TGTGCCAGCAGTTACATAAGGAGTGCAACTAATGAAAAACTGTTTTTT. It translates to CASSYIRSATNEKLFF.

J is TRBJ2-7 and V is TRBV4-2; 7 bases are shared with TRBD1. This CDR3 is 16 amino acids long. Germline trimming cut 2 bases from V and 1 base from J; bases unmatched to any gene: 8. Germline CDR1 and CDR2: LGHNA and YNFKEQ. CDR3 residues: CASSQKTRDSSYEQYF. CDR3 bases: TGTGCCAGCAGCCAAAAAACTCGGGACAGTTCCTACGAGCAGTACTTC.

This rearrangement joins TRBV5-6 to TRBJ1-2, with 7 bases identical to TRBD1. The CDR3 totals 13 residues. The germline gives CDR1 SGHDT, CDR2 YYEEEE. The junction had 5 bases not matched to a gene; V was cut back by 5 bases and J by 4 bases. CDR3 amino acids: CASRRDSLYGYTF. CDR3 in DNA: TGTGCCAGCAGACGGGACAGCCTCTATGGCTACACCTTC. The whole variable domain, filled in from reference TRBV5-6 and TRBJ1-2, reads DAGVTQSPTHLIKTRGQQVTLRCSPKSGHDTVSWYQQALGQGPQFIFQYYEEEERQRGNFPDRFSGHQFPNYSSELNVNALLLGDSALYLCASRRDSLYGYTFGSGTRLTVV.

CDR3 in amino acids: CASRAIGMNTEAFF. The CDR3 DNA sequence: TGTGCCAGCAGGGCCATCGGGATGAACACTGAAGCTTTCTTT. This chain connects TRBV6-5 to TRBJ1-1; D not resolved. This CDR3 has 14 amino acids. The V and J ends lost 6 bases and 0 bases respectively, with 11 bases between them. The germline gives CDR1 MNHEY, CDR2 SVGAGI.

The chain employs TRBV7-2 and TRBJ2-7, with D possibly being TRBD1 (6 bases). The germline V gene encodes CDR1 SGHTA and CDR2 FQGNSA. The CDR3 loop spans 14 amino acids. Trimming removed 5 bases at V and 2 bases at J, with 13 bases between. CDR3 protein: CASSLGHRAYEQYF. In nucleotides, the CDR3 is TGTGCCAGCAGCCTGGGACACCGCGCCTACGAGCAGTACTTC.